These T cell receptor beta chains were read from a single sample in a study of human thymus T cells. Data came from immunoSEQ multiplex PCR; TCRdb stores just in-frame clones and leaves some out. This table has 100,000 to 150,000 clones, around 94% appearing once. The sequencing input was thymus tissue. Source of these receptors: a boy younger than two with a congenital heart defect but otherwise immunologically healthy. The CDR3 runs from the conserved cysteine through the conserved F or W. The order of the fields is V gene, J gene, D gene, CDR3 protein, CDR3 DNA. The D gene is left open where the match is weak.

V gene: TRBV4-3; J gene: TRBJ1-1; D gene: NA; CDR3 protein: CASSQVKGNTEAFF; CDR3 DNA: TGCGCCAGCAGCCAAGTAAAGGGTAACACTGAAGCTTTCTTT
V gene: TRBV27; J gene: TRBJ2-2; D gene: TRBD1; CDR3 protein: CASSSTGGNTGELFF; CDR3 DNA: TGTGCCAGCAGTTCGACAGGGGGCAACACCGGGGAGCTGTTTTTT
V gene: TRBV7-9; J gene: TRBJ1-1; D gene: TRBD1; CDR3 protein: CASSLVQGASTEAFF; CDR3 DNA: TGTGCCAGCAGCCTCGTCCAGGGGGCGTCCACTGAAGCTTTCTTT
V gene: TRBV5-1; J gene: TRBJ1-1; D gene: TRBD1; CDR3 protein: CASRKGALLNTEAFF; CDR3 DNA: TGCGCCAGTCGGAAGGGGGCATTGTTGAACACTGAAGCTTTCTTT
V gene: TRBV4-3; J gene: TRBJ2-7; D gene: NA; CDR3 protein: CASSQDVDPSYEQYF; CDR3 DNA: TGCGCCAGCAGCCAAGATGTGGATCCTTCCTACGAGCAGTACTTC
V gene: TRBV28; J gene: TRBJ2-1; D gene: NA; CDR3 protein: CASSLRDPPVDEQFF; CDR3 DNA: TGTGCCAGCAGTTTAAGGGACCCACCCGTCGATGAGCAGTTCTTC
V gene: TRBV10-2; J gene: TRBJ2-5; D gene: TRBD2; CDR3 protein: CASRPGLAGGSQETQYF; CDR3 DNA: TGCGCCAGCAGGCCCGGACTAGCGGGGGGCTCTCAAGAGACCCAGTACTTC
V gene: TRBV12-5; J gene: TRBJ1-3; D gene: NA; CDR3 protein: CASGSRPSGGNTIYF; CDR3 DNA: TGTGCTAGTGGTTCTCGGCCTTCGGGGGGAAACACCATATATTTT
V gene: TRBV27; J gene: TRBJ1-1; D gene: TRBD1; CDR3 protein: CASRKTGGTEAFF; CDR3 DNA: TGTGCCAGCCGGAAAACAGGGGGCACTGAAGCTTTCTTT
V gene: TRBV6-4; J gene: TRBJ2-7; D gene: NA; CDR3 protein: CASSGGVYEQYF; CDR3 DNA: TGTGCCAGCAGTGGTGGGGTCTACGAGCAGTACTTC
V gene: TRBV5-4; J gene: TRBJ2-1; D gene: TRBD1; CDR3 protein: CASMEDRVNEQFF; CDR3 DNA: TGTGCCAGCATGGAGGACAGGGTCAATGAGCAGTTCTTC
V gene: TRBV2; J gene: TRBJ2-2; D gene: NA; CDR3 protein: CAICCGRKNTGELFF; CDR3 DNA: TGTGCCATCTGTTGTGGCAGGAAGAACACCGGGGAGCTGTTTTTT
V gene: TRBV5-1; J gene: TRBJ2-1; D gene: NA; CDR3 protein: CASSLGLSPHSYNEQFF; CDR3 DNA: TGCGCCAGCAGCTTGGGACTATCCCCCCACTCCTACAATGAGCAGTTCTTC
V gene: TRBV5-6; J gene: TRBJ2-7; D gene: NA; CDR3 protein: CASSLSSRPSRYF; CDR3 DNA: TGTGCCAGCAGCTTGAGTTCCCGACCTTCGCGGTACTTC
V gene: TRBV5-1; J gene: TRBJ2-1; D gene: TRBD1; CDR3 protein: CASSPTGTGRVSYNEQFF; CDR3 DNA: TGCGCCAGCAGCCCGACCGGGACAGGGAGGGTTTCCTACAATGAGCAGTTCTTC
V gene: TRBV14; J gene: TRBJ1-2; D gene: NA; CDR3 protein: CASSHRRRYEGIRRNYGYTF; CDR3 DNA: TGTGCCAGCAGCCATAGACGTCGCTATGAGGGGATAAGGCGAAACTATGGCTACACCTTC
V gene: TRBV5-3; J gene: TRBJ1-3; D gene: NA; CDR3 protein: CARSPGGRRLDSFFSGNTIYF; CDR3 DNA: TGTGCCAGAAGCCCCGGGGGGCGCAGGTTGGACAGTTTCTTCTCTGGAAACACCATATATTTT
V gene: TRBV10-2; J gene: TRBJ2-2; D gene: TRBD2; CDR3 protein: CASSRGLAGGPRGGELFF; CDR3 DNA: TGCGCCAGCAGCCGCGGACTAGCGGGGGGTCCACGAGGCGGGGAGCTGTTTTTT
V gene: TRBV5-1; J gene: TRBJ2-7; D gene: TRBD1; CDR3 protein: CASSRGQVYYEQYF; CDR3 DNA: TGCGCCAGCAGCCGGGGACAGGTATACTACGAGCAGTACTTC
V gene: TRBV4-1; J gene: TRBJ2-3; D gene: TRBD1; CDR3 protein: CASSQERQGAGDTQYF; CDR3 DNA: TGCGCCAGCAGCCAAGAACGACAGGGAGCCGGAGATACGCAGTATTTT
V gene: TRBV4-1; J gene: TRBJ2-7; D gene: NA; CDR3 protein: CASSQAGNRYEQYF; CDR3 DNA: TGCGCCAGCAGCCAAGCAGGGAACCGCTACGAGCAGTACTTC
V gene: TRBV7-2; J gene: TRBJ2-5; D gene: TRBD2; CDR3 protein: CASRIAGGLGETQYF; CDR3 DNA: TGTGCCAGCAGAATAGCGGGGGGGCTGGGGGAGACCCAGTACTTC